The source of this T cell receptor beta chain is a study of beta chain features in type 1 diabetes. This CDR3 is built from 16 residues. V was pared by 1 base and J by 0 bases, with 2 bases of the junction left unmatched. The germline V gene encodes CDR1 LGHNA and CDR2 YSLEER. What was sequenced were expressed TCRB transcripts, since all of the isolated RNA had been reverse transcribed. The repertoire was sequenced with immunoSEQ multiplex PCR; TCRdb's copy has only in-frame clones and lacks some. In the table there are around 500,000 clones, 9.5% to 12% of which are singletons. This clone was detected a few times.

The chain couples TRBV4-3 to TRBJ1-4; 7 nucleotides align to TRBD1. Sequences were obtained from naive CD4+ T cells from blood. This receptor was obtained from a woman aged 18-30 years in good health. DNA for the CDR3: TGCGCCAGCAGCCAAGGCCAGGGGGCAACTAATGAAAAACTGTTTTTT. This translates into CASSQGQGATNEKLFF.